The source of this TCR beta chain is a study of OX40 agonist ivuxolimab in advanced cancers. Findings and caveats of the study: People who partly responded at 0.1-3.0 mg/kg had some of the least clonal expansion seen.

This clone has only a few counts. Its cognate antigen is unknown. This CDR3 is built from 14 residues. The germline gives CDR1 SGDLS, CDR2 YYNGEE. The ends were cut back, 0 bases at V and 2 bases at J, with 9 bases in the middle. Measured with immunoSEQ multiplex PCR; TCRdb has only the in-frame clones, and not every one. The sample holds about 64,000 clones, roughly 89% seen once. Source: CD4+ or CD8+ T cells sorted from blood, taken in a trial of the OX40 agonist ivuxolimab. The V call is TRBV9, the J call TRBJ2-7; D unclear. The source of this sequence is an adult with an advanced solid tumor such as melanoma, head and neck, liver or kidney cancer. The CDR3 DNA reads TGTGCCAGCAGCGTAGGGCAGACCACCTACGAGCAGTACTTC. Translated, it gives CASSVGQTTYEQYF.